The source of this TCR beta chain is a study of cytomegalovirus exposure and HLA in healthy donors. The study, taken as a whole, reports: The authors judged a highly shared variant cluster likely a sequencing artifact.

As regards this clone: The antigen is not known.

The study ran its PCR with 60 Vbeta and 13 Jbeta primers. Measured with immunoSEQ multiplex PCR; TCRdb has only the in-frame clones, and not every one. The table includes 120,000 to 150,000 clones, over 70% detected once. After removal of 4 bases from V and 5 bases from J, the junction contained 9 bases not matched to a gene. Germline V CDR1 and CDR2: MDHEN, SYDVKM. This CDR3 is built from 15 residues. The sequencing input was PBMCs. This sequence originates from a woman aged 40 to 50 in good health and CMV-seropositive. This chain uses TRBV28 with TRBJ1-1; TRBD1 agrees at 8 bases. The CDR3, as DNA: TGTGCCAGCAGTTGGGACAGGCGGGGTGGTACTGAAGCTTTCTTT. Translating gives CASSWDRRGGTEAFF.